This section outlines one T cell receptor (beta chain) sequence together with its context. Profiles of TCR beta VDJ and CDR3 were generated from a genomic DNA template. From the reads, TCRdb called clonotypes with MiXCR, one entry per CDR3 protein. Among roughly 170,000 distinct CDR3 sequences listed, 55% to 80% were seen once. The data stem from a study of CD8+CD57+ T cells in acquired aplastic anemia. Germline CDR1 is SQVTM and CDR2 is ANQGSEA. V was trimmed by 3 bases and J by 3 bases, leaving 12 bases between them. This CDR3 spans 14 amino acids. The sequence came from a human donor in good health. V usage is TRBV29-1 and J usage is TRBJ2-1; D call uncertain. The sample comprised sorted CD4+, CD8+, or CD8+CD57+ T cells (not recorded which) from PBMCs. In nucleotides, the CDR3 is TGCAGCGTTGAGTCGCCTGCCGTCTACAATGAGCAGTTCTTC. Translated, it gives CSVESPAVYNEQFF.